This is a list of T cell receptor beta chains from one sample in a study of blood T cell repertoires in COVID-19. The table came from immunoSEQ multiplex PCR; TCRdb's copy has only in-frame clones and leaves some out. This sample has 130,000 or so clones; under 90% occur once, and the top ten carry about 3.9%. Source material: peripheral blood. These receptors originate from a man aged 55 to 70 with acute or convalescent COVID-19. Each CDR3 is given with its conserved first and last residue. A D gene is named only where the DNA matches it firmly. Expanded clones are given a class, and other clones once, few, many or no size at all.

TRBJ2-2 NA TRBV5-6 NA TGTGCCAGCAGCTTGGCACAGATCACCGGGGAGCTGTTTTTT CASSLAQITGELFF
TRBJ2-4 TRBD2 TRBV7-2 few TGTGCCAGCAGCTTAGTATCCGGGGGGGGGACTGAAAACATTCAGTACTTC CASSLVSGGGTENIQYF
TRBJ1-2 TRBD1 TRBV25-1 NA TGTGCCAGCAGTGATCGGACAGGGACGGGCTATGGCTACACCTTC CASSDRTGTGYGYTF
TRBJ1-6 NA TRBV6-6 NA TGTGCCAGCAGCCTTGGACAGAACAATTCACCCCTCCACTTT CASSLGQNNSPLHF
TRBJ1-1 NA TRBV13 many TGTGCCAGCAGCTTAGCCGGCACTGAAGCTTTCTTT CASSLAGTEAFF
TRBJ2-5 TRBD2 TRBV28 once TGTGCCAGCAGTTTAGGCGGGAGGCAAGAGACCCAGTACTTC CASSLGGRQETQYF
TRBJ2-2 TRBD1 TRBV7-9 few TGTGCCAGCAGCCGCCAACAGGGGATGAACACCGGGGAGCTGTTTTTT CASSRQQGMNTGELFF
TRBJ2-4 NA TRBV5-6 NA TGTGCCAGCAGCTTGACAGGGCTGGCCAAAAACATTCAGTACTTC CASSLTGLAKNIQYF
TRBJ2-4 NA TRBV7-9 once TGTGCCAGCAGCCGGTCAAATGAGGGAAACATTCAGTACTTC CASSRSNEGNIQYF
TRBJ2-5 TRBD1 TRBV28 NA TGTGCCAGCAGCCTTACCGGGACAGGAGCCGAGACCCAGTACTTC CASSLTGTGAETQYF
TRBJ2-3 NA TRBV7-9 NA TGTGCCAGCAGTTTCTCCAGGGCAGATACGCAGTATTTT CASSFSRADTQYF
TRBJ1-5 NA TRBV5-5 NA TGTGCCAGCAGCACCGACATTATTAGCAATCAGCCCCAGCATTTT CASSTDIISNQPQHF
TRBJ1-1 NA TRBV5-6 NA TGTGCCAGCAGCTTCGTCAGGGGCGACACTGAAGCTTTCTTT CASSFVRGDTEAFF
TRBJ2-3 NA TRBV9 NA TGTGCCAGCAGCGTAGCTCCAGGGCTTAGCACAGATACGCAGTATTTT CASSVAPGLSTDTQYF
TRBJ2-3 TRBD2 TRBV27 few TGTGCCAGCAGCTCCAGGAGACTAGCGGGAGGGCCGGATACGCAGTATTTT CASSSRRLAGGPDTQYF
TRBJ2-7 NA TRBV3-1/TRBV3-2 NA TGTGCCAGCAGCCAAGTGGGTCAGGGGCCCCAAATAGAGCAGTACTTC CASSQVGQGPQIEQYF
TRBJ1-5 NA TRBV5-8 NA TGTGCCAGCGAGGGTGAGGGCAATCAGCCCCAGCATTTT CASEGEGNQPQHF
TRBJ1-2 TRBD1 TRBV6-5 NA TGTGCCAGCAGCCCCAGGACAGGGGGTAACTATGGCTACACCTTC CASSPRTGGNYGYTF
TRBJ2-1 TRBD1 TRBV7-9 NA TGTGCCAGCAGCTTTCCGGACAGGGGGCGAAATGAGCAGTTCTTC CASSFPDRGRNEQFF
TRBJ2-3 TRBD2 TRBV24-1 NA TGTGCCACCGGGACTAGCGGGATCGAGGATACGCAGTATTTT CATGTSGIEDTQYF
TRBJ2-7 NA TRBV19 NA TGTGCCAGTAGTAGGCTAGCGACGGACTCCTACGAGCAGTACTTC CASSRLATDSYEQYF
TRBJ2-7 NA TRBV27 NA TGTGCCAGCAGTTCCGGACCTAGGGAGGAGCAGTACTTC CASSSGPREEQYF
TRBJ2-3 TRBD2 TRBV5-8 NA TGTGCCAGCAGCACGACTAGCGGGACTGCATATTCTGCGCAGTATTTT CASSTTSGTAYSAQYF
TRBJ2-1 TRBD2 TRBV4-3 NA TGCGCCAGCAGCCAGTCCATGATAGCGGGGAAAGACAATGAGCAGTTCTTC CASSQSMIAGKDNEQFF
TRBJ2-5 NA TRBV25-1 NA TGTGCCAGCAGTGAAATAGTAAATCAAGAGACCCAGTACTTC CASSEIVNQETQYF
TRBJ1-1 NA TRBV6-5 NA TGTGCCAGCTGGACCCGGTCGGGGTACACTGAAGCTTTCTTT CASWTRSGYTEAFF
TRBJ1-2 TRBD1 TRBV12-3/TRBV12-4 NA TGTGCCAGCAACCCACAGGGGGCAGATGGCTACACCTTC CASNPQGADGYTF
TRBJ2-3 TRBD2 TRBV3-1/TRBV3-2 NA TGTGCCAGCAGCCAAACCCGGGGGGGGAGACCAGATACGCAGTATTTT CASSQTRGGRPDTQYF
TRBJ1-4 NA TRBV5-8 once TGTGCCAGCAGTCGGGACTCTGTAAAACTGTTTTTT CASSRDSVKLFF
TRBJ1-5 TRBD1 TRBV6-2/TRBV6-3 NA TGTGCCAGCAGTTATGCCAGGGGGCTCTCCCTTAATCAGCCCCAGCATTTT CASSYARGLSLNQPQHF
TRBJ1-2 NA TRBV10-2 NA TGCGCCAGCAGTCGAGGGCAGGGAGGGATCTATGGCTACACCTTC CASSRGQGGIYGYTF
TRBJ2-7 NA TRBV5-6 NA TGTGCCAGCAGCGAGACAGGCTACGAGCAGTACTTC CASSETGYEQYF
TRBJ2-2 TRBD2 TRBV19 NA TGTGCCAGTAGTCGGGGTCTAGCGGGAGGATATCAGGACGGGGAGCTGTTTTTT CASSRGLAGGYQDGELFF
TRBJ1-2 NA TRBV28 NA TGTGCCAGCACCCTAGGGGGAATTCAAGCTAACTATGGCTACACCTTC CASTLGGIQANYGYTF
TRBJ2-7 NA TRBV6-2/TRBV6-3 once TGTGCCAGCAGTTACACGGACAGTTCCACCTACGAGCAGTACTTC CASSYTDSSTYEQYF